The present T cell receptor beta chain was sequenced within a study of blood T cell repertoires in COVID-19. Data came from immunoSEQ multiplex PCR; TCRdb stores just in-frame clones and leaves some out. The sample gives fewer than 350,000 clones, roughly 91% of which show up once; about 2.3% is in the top ten. In its sample, this clone was seen once. V dropped 4 bases and J dropped 4; count of bases not matched to a gene: 16. The CDR3 totals 17 residues. Germline CDR1 MNHEY, CDR2 SMNVEV (reference sequence). The chain is built from TRBV27 and TRBJ2-7, with 7 bases identical to TRBD2. What was sequenced was PBMCs or T cells enriched from blood (not recorded which). The clonotype originates from a woman aged 40 to 50 with acute COVID-19. CDR3 amino acids: CASSSAGYGGGRYEQYF. The DNA for the CDR3 is TGTGCCAGCAGTTCGGCTGGCTATGGGGGGGGGAGGTACGAGCAGTACTTC.